This T cell receptor beta chain was sequenced for a study of blood T cell repertoires in COVID-19. As for the study in general: Acute and convalescent COVID-19 specimens originated in the United States, Italy and Spain. The analysed material was cDNA or gDNA that came from T cells, B-cell-depleted T cells, or PBMCs.

Germline values: CDR1 SGHNT, CDR2 YYREEE (reference sequence). V lost 0 bases and J 4 bases, leaving 17 bases between the germline ends. This CDR3 comprises 17 residues. Original methodology: Using reference gene primer amplification, nucleated cell counts were estimated. Sequencing used immunoSEQ multiplex PCR; TCRdb keeps in-frame clones, though not all of them. From that table come the V and J calls and clone size; the DNA was used to work out D and trimming. The data show 350,000 or so clones, around 83% seen once. The sample comprised peripheral blood. The origin of this receptor is a man aged 30 to 45 with active or convalescent COVID-19. The V and J genes are TRBV5-4 and TRBJ2-1, with D perhaps matching TRBD2 (5 bases). The CDR3 coding sequence is TGTGCCAGCAGCTTGGGGGCTAGGGCTAGCTTGTACAATGAGCAGTTCTTC. This gives the protein CASSLGARASLYNEQFF.